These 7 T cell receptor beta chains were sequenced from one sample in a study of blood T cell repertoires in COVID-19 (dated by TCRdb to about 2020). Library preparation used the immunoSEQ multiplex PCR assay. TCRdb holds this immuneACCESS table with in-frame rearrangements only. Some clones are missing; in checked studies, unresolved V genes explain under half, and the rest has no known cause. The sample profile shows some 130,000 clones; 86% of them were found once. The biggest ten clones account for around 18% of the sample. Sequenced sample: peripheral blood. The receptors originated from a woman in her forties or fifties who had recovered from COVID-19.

The CDR3 is CASSQVLDSYEQYF. DNA of the CDR3: TGTGCCAGCAGCCAAGTCCTGGACAGTTACGAGCAGTACTTC. V gene TRBV3-1 (or the pseudogene TRBV3-2) combines with J gene TRBJ2-7; a weak D match, TRBD1 (6 bases). The CDR3 consists of 14 residues. Germline CDR1 reads LGHDT; CDR2 reads YNNKEL (reference sequence). V was trimmed by 1 base and J by 4 bases, leaving 11 bases between them.

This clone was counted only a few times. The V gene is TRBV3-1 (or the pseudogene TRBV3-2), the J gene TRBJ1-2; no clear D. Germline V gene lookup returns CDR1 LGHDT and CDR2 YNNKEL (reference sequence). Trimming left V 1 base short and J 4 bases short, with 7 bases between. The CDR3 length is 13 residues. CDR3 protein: CASSQVLGYGYTF. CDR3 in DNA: TGTGCCAGCAGCCAAGTTCTCGGCTATGGCTACACCTTC.

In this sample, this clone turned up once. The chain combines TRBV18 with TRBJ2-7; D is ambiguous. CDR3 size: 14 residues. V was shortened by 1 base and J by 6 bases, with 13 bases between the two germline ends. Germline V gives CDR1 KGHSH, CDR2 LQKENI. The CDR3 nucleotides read TGTGCCAGCTCACCACAAAGCACAGATAGCGAGCAGTACTTC. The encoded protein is CASSPQSTDSEQYF. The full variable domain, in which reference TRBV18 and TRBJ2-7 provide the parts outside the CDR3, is NAGVMQNPRHLVRRRGQEARLRCSPMKGHSHVYWYRQLPEEGLKFMVYLQKENIIDESGMPKERFSAEFPKEGPSILRIQQVVRGDSAAYFCASSPQSTDSEQYFGPGTRLTVT.

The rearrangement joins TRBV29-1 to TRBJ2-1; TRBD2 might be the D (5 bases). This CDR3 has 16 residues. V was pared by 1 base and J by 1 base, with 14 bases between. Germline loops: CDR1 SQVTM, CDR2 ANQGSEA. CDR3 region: CSVEVLAGGSYNEQFF. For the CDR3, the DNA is TGCAGCGTTGAAGTTTTGGCGGGTGGGTCCTACAATGAGCAGTTCTTC.

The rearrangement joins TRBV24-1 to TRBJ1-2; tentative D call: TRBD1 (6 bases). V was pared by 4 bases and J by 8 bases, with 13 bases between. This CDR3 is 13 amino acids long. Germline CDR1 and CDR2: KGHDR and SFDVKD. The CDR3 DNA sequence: TGTGCCACCAGTGAGCGGACAGCAGGCGGCTACACCTTC. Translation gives CATSERTAGGYTF.

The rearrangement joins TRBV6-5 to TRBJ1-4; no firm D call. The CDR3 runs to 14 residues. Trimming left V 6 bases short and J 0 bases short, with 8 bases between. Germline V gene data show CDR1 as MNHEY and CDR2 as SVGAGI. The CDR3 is CASSRTATNEKLFF. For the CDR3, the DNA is TGTGCCAGCAGCCGCACTGCAACTAATGAAAAACTGTTTTTT.

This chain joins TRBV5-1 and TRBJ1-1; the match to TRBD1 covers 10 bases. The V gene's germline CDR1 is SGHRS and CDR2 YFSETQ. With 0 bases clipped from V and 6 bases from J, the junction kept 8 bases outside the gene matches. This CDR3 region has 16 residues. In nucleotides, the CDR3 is TGCGCCAGCAGCTTGGAGCCCCCGGGACAGGGGTCTGAAGCTTTCTTT. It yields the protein CASSLEPPGQGSEAFF. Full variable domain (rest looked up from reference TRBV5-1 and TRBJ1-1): KAGVTQTPRYLIKTRGQQVTLSCSPISGHRSVSWYQQTPGQGLQFLFEYFSETQRNKGNFPGRFSGRQFSNSRSEMNVSTLELGDSALYLCASSLEPPGQGSEAFFGQGTRLTVV.